Shown below are 24 T cell receptor beta chains from a single sample sequenced in a study of blood T cell repertoires in COVID-19. Profiling relied on immunoSEQ multiplex PCR, and the TCRdb table lists in-frame clones only, not all of them. In the table there are roughly 300,000 clones, over 75% of which are singletons. Sequencing was performed on peripheral blood. The receptors were sampled from a human donor in a cohort sampled during active COVID-19.

CDR3 bases: TGCGCCAGCCAGTCAACACCCGCACTAGCGGATCTTGGGACCCAGTACTTC. This codes for CASQSTPALADLGTQYF. The genes are TRBV5-1 and TRBJ2-5; 8 bases line up with TRBD2. The CDR3 extends over 17 amino acids. Looked up from germline, CDR1 is SGHRS and CDR2 is YFSETQ. The J segment lost 7 bases and the V segment lost 7 bases, leaving 21 bases of the junction unmatched.

V is TRBV18 and J is TRBJ2-7, with D possibly TRBD2 on 6 matching bases. From germline, CDR1 is KGHSH and CDR2 LQKENI. The CDR3 runs 17 residues. The V gene lost 1 base and the J gene lost 0 bases, with 16 bases spanning the gap. DNA for the CDR3: TGTGCCAGCTCACCACGAATCAGTACGGGAGCCTCCTACGAGCAGTACTTC. Translating gives CASSPRISTGASYEQYF. Variable domain in full (rest from reference TRBV18 and TRBJ2-7): NAGVMQNPRHLVRRRGQEARLRCSPMKGHSHVYWYRQLPEEGLKFMVYLQKENIIDESGMPKERFSAEFPKEGPSILRIQQVVRGDSAAYFCASSPRISTGASYEQYFGPGTRLTVT.

The chain combines TRBV15 with TRBJ2-3, with D unresolved. Germline V gives CDR1 LNHNV, CDR2 YYDKDF (reference sequence). The V end was cut by 1 base, the J end by 2 bases, with 10 bases between. The CDR3 is 15 amino acids. The CDR3 here is CATSRVYSNTDTQYF. CDR3 nucleotide sequence: TGTGCCACCAGCAGAGTTTACTCCAACACAGATACGCAGTATTTT.

The chain joins TRBV7-8 to TRBJ2-7, with 9 bases identical to TRBD1. Losses at the gene ends were 5 bases for V and 3 bases for J; bases not matched to a gene: 5. The germline V gene encodes CDR1 SGHVS and CDR2 FQNEAQ. The CDR3 is made up of 14 amino acids. DNA of the CDR3: TGTGCCAGCAGCCCCTCGACAGGGGGCTACGAGCAGTACTTC. It codes for CASSPSTGGYEQYF. Full variable domain (outside the CDR3, taken from reference TRBV7-8 and TRBJ2-7): GAGVSQSPRYKVAKRGQDVALRCDPISGHVSLFWYQQALGQGPEFLTYFQNEAQLDKSGLPSDRFFAERPEGSVSTLKIQRTQQEDSAVYLCASSPSTGGYEQYFGPGTRLTVT.

This sequence joins TRBV2 and TRBJ2-7; a weak D match, TRBD2 (6 bases). V was cut by 5 bases and J by 4 bases, with 12 bases left in between. The length of the CDR3 is 13 residues. The germline V gene has CDR1 SNHLY and CDR2 FYNNEI. The CDR3 is CASSYGGRYEQYF. The CDR3 DNA sequence: TGTGCCAGCAGTTACGGGGGAAGATACGAGCAGTACTTC.

This sequence joins TRBV7-2 and TRBJ2-7, with 10 bases fitting TRBD1. Germline CDR1 SGHTA, CDR2 FQGNSA. This CDR3 has 15 amino acids. Germline trimming cut 4 bases from V and 4 bases from J; bases unmatched to any gene: 7. In DNA, the CDR3 is TGTGCCAGCAGCTCTCTTGGGACAGGGGAATACGAGCAGTACTTC. Its protein product is CASSSLGTGEYEQYF.

The rearrangement joins TRBV10-2 to TRBJ1-1; the D gene is possibly TRBD1 (5 bases). The CDR3 contains 13 residues. Germline-derived CDR1 and CDR2 are WSHSY and SAAADI. The ends were cut back, 7 bases at V and 1 base at J, with 10 bases in the middle. Here the CDR3 reads CASTGDGNTEAFF. The CDR3 DNA sequence: TGCGCCAGCACGGGGGATGGGAACACTGAAGCTTTCTTT.

This chain connects TRBV9 to TRBJ2-3, with D perhaps TRBD2 (5 bases). V gave up 6 bases and J gave up 4 bases, with 18 bases separating them. The germline CDR1 and CDR2 sequences are SGDLS and YYNGEE. The CDR3 has 15 amino acids. CDR3 sequence: CASTRAGNNADTQYF. CDR3 DNA sequence: TGTGCCAGCACCCGTGCGGGTAACAACGCAGATACGCAGTATTTT.

The CDR3 here is CASSLDSLYNSPLHF. The CDR3 bases are TGTGCCAGCAGCTTGGACAGCCTATATAATTCACCCCTCCACTTT. The rearrangement uses TRBV5-4 and TRBJ1-6; D not resolved. The V gene lost 0 bases and the J gene lost 4 bases, with 8 bases spanning the gap. This CDR3 has 15 residues. Germline V gene sequence: CDR1 SGHNT, CDR2 YYREEE (reference sequence). The complete variable domain, with remaining parts taken from reference TRBV5-4 and TRBJ1-6, reads ETGVTQSPTHLIKTRGQQVTLRCSSQSGHNTVSWYQQALGQGPQFIFQYYREEENGRGNFPPRFSGLQFPNYSSELNVNALELDDSALYLCASSLDSLYNSPLHFGNGTRLTVT.

The chain has TRBV27 and TRBJ2-3; D remains unclear. Deletions cut 5 bases from V and 6 bases from J, with 12 bases between. In germline, CDR1 is MNHEY, CDR2 SMNVEV (reference sequence). The CDR3 runs 13 residues. This CDR3 reads CASSPYFMDTQYF. The DNA for the CDR3 is TGTGCCAGCAGTCCTTACTTCATGGATACGCAGTATTTT.

The J gene is TRBJ2-7, the V gene TRBV18, with D unresolved. Germline values: CDR1 KGHSH, CDR2 LQKENI. CDR3 length equals 13 residues. Trimming cost V 6 bases and J 3 bases, with 12 bases left between them. This CDR3 is CASSRGGNYEQYF. Here the CDR3 DNA reads TGTGCCAGCTCGCGAGGTGGTAACTACGAGCAGTACTTC.

The chain has TRBV6-5 and TRBJ2-2; TRBD1 matches 7 bases. The CDR3 is made up of 13 amino acids. The ends lost 7 bases at V and 4 bases at J; junction bases unmatched: 3. Germline V gives CDR1 MNHEY, CDR2 SVGAGI. CDR3 amino acids: CASTPGGTGELFF. The DNA of the CDR3 is TGTGCCAGCACCCCAGGGGGCACCGGGGAGCTGTTTTTT.

The chain joins TRBV3-1 (or the pseudogene TRBV3-2) to TRBJ2-7, with D possibly matching TRBD2 (6 bases). Germline V gives CDR1 LGHDT, CDR2 YNNKEL (reference sequence). This CDR3 is built from 12 residues. Between the trimmed V and J ends, which lost 8 bases and 7 bases, there was a span of 15 bases. The CDR3 DNA reads TGTGCCAGCGCCAACGCGCGGGGAGAGCAGTACTTC. It encodes CASANARGEQYF.

This chain links TRBV6-5 with TRBJ1-2; D uncertain. This CDR3 has 14 residues. Trimming shortened V by 2 bases and J by 4 bases, and 11 bases separated the two germline ends. Germline V gene data show CDR1 as MNHEY and CDR2 as SVGAGI. Written as DNA, the CDR3 is TGTGCCAGCAGTTACGGTGGCACTACCTATGGCTACACCTTC. It codes for CASSYGGTTYGYTF.

This chain links TRBV30 with TRBJ1-4, with D possibly being TRBD1 (6 bases). Trimming removed 2 bases from V and 4 bases from J, with 11 bases in between. The CDR3 contains 14 residues. Germline-derived CDR1 and CDR2 are GTSNPN and SVGIG (reference sequence). CDR3 amino acids: CAWSFGQLNEKLFF. The CDR3 region has the DNA TGTGCCTGGAGTTTCGGACAGCTTAATGAAAAACTGTTTTTT.

This chain joins TRBV2 and TRBJ2-2; no reliable D call. The CDR3 runs to 13 residues. In germline, CDR1 is SNHLY, CDR2 FYNNEI. The germline V and J ends were trimmed by 7 bases and 1 base, with 7 bases remaining between them. The CDR3 loop reads CASKVENTGELFF. The DNA of the CDR3 is TGTGCCAGCAAAGTAGAGAACACCGGGGAGCTGTTTTTT.

The chain recombines TRBV7-9 with TRBJ1-1, with 7 nucleotides matching TRBD1. CDR1 SEHNR and CDR2 FQNEAQ come from the germline V gene (reference sequence). The junction had 15 bases not matched to a gene; V was cut back by 11 bases and J by 6 bases. This CDR3 spans 14 amino acids. CDR3 nucleotide sequence: TGTGCCGGATCTCGACAGGGTTCAATAGCTGAAGCTTTCTTT. It translates to CAGSRQGSIAEAFF.

The J gene is TRBJ2-1, the V gene TRBV28; 10 bases fit TRBD2. This CDR3 contains 16 residues. The V gene end was trimmed by 3 bases and the J gene end by 8 bases; junction bases not matched to a gene: 10. The germline gives CDR1 MDHEN, CDR2 SYDVKM. DNA for the CDR3: TGTGCCAGCAGTTTCCCGAGCGGGAGGGCCAGGGATGAGCAGTTCTTC. Its protein is CASSFPSGRARDEQFF.

The chain joins TRBV10-1 to TRBJ2-3; D not resolved. The V gene lost 0 bases and the J gene lost 0 bases, with 4 bases spanning the gap. The germline V gene encodes CDR1 WNHNN and CDR2 SYGVQD (reference sequence). This CDR3 is 14 amino acids long. The DNA of the CDR3 is TGCGCCAGCAGTGAGTCGGCTAGCACAGATACGCAGTATTTT. This gives the protein CASSESASTDTQYF.

This sequence joins TRBV5-1 and TRBJ2-5; D is perhaps TRBD1 (6 bases). There are 14 residues in the CDR3. The V gene lost 0 bases and the J gene lost 5 bases, with 11 bases spanning the gap. From germline, CDR1 is SGHRS and CDR2 YFSETQ. DNA for the CDR3: TGCGCCAGCAGCTTGGGAGGGGGAGAGGAGACCCAGTACTTC. Residues: CASSLGGGEETQYF.

This clone was seen a few times. The V gene is TRBV5-4, the J gene TRBJ2-6; TRBD1 matches at 10 bases. Germline CDR1 SGHNT, CDR2 YYREEE (reference sequence). The CDR3 runs 19 residues. V dropped 4 bases and J dropped 2; count of bases not matched to a gene: 12. The DNA for the CDR3 is TGTGCCAGCAGCCCCCCGAGGGGACAGGGGAGGGCTGGGGCCAACGTCCTGACTTTC. It specifies CASSPPRGQGRAGANVLTF.

The chain is built from TRBV25-1 and TRBJ1-4; D might be TRBD1 (6 bases). Germline V lookup: CDR1 MGHDK, CDR2 SYGVNS. V was pared by 3 bases and J by 15 bases, with 11 bases between. The CDR3 spans 11 residues. CDR3 sequence: CASSDWGRLFF. The CDR3 region has the DNA TGTGCCAGCAGTGATTGGGGGCGGTTGTTTTTT.

The V and J genes are TRBV28 and TRBJ2-5; D not certain. This CDR3 is built from 13 residues. CDR1 and CDR2 from the germline V gene are MDHEN and SYDVKM. V lost 6 bases, J lost 4 bases, and 12 bases lay in between. The CDR3 reads CASRPWSGETQYF. DNA for the CDR3: TGTGCCAGCAGGCCTTGGTCCGGAGAGACCCAGTACTTC.

V is TRBV12-3 or TRBV12-4 and J is TRBJ2-7; a weak D match, TRBD1 (5 bases). CDR3 length: 12 residues. Trimming left V 3 bases short and J 7 bases short, with 10 bases between. CDR3 DNA sequence: TGTGCCAGCAGTTTTGCAGGGAAGGAGCAGTACTTC. Translated, it gives CASSFAGKEQYF.